This is a list of T cell receptor beta chains from one sample in a study of blood T cell repertoires in COVID-19. Only in-frame clones appear in the TCRdb table, and some are missing; sequencing was by immunoSEQ multiplex PCR. In the table there are approximately 61,000 clones, around four fifths of which are singletons. The sequencing input was peripheral blood. Every receptor here comes from a man between 65 and 85 years old with acute or convalescent COVID-19. Both conserved end residues are part of each CDR3. Size is omitted from some rows. Given values are once, few, many or a class for expanded clones.

v_gene	abundance	j_gene	CDR3aa
TRBV19	NA	TRBJ1-1	CASNWVGRMNTEAFF
TRBV6-5	NA	TRBJ2-3	CASSYSWTRSTDTQYF
TRBV28	NA	TRBJ2-5	CASSLYRGETQYF
TRBV6-5	NA	TRBJ1-1	CASSYSVQGDTEAFF
TRBV7-2	NA	TRBJ2-7	CASSLRTGRNYEQYF
TRBV6-4	NA	TRBJ2-2	CASSVSSAGELFF
TRBV15	NA	TRBJ2-1	CATSRDFGLPKGFF
TRBV2	once	TRBJ1-4	CASRRGPNEKLFF
TRBV11-2	once	TRBJ2-1	CASSLGGLGYNEQFF
TRBV2	once	TRBJ2-2	CASSEAKGRLLSGELFF
TRBV11-2	NA	TRBJ1-1	CASSFQGSTEAFF
TRBV6-5	NA	TRBJ1-5	CASTTGVVGNQPQHF
TRBV7-8	NA	TRBJ2-1	CASSPSRTYNEQFF
TRBV9	NA	TRBJ2-2	CASSAPPAGGNTGELFF
TRBV15	once	TRBJ2-5	CATSRDNRGETQYF
TRBV3-1/TRBV3-2	NA	TRBJ2-7	CASSHGGVRQGSFEQYF